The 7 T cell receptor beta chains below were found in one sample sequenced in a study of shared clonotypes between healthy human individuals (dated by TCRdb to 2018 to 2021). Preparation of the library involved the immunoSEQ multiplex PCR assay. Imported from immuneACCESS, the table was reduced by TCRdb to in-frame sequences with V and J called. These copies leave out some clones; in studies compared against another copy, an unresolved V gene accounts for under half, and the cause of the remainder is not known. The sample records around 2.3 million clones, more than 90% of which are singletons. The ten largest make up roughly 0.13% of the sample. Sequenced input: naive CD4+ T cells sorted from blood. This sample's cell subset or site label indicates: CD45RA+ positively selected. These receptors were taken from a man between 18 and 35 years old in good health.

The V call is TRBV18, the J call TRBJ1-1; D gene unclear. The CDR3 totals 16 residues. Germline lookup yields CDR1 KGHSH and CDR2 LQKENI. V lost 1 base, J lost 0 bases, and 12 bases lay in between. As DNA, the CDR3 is TGTGCCAGCTCACCACTTGCAGCGGCTTTGAACACTGAAGCTTTCTTT. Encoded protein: CASSPLAAALNTEAFF.

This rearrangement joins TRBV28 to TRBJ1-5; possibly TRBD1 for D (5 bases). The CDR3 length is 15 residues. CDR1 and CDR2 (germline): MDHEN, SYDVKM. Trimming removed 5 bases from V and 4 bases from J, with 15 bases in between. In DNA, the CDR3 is TGTGCCAGCAGTGGTCCGGGACGCCTAAATCAGCCCCAGCATTTT. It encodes CASSGPGRLNQPQHF.

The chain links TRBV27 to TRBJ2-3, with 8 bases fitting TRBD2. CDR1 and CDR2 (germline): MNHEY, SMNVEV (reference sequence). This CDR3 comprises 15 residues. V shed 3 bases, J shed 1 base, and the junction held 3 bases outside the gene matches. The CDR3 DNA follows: TGTGCCAGCAGTTTTCGGGAGGGCCGCACAGATACGCAGTATTTT. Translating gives CASSFREGRTDTQYF.

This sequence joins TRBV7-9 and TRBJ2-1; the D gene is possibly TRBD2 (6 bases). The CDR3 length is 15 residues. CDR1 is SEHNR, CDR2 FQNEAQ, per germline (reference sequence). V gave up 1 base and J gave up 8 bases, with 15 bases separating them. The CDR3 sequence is CASSLGEVLGDEQFF. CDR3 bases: TGTGCCAGCAGCTTAGGGGAGGTTTTGGGCGATGAGCAGTTCTTC. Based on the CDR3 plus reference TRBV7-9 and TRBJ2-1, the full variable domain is DTGVSQNPRHKITKRGQNVTFRCDPISEHNRLYWYRQTLGQGPEFLTYFQNEAQLEKSRLLSDRFSAERPKGSFSTLEIQRTEQGDSAMYLCASSLGEVLGDEQFFGPGTRLTVL.

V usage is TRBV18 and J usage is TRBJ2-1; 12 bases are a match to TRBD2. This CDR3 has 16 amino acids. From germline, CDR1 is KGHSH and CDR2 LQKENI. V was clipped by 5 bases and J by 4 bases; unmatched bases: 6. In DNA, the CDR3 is TGTGCCAGCTCAACACGGACTAGCGGGGAATACAATGAGCAGTTCTTC. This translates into CASSTRTSGEYNEQFF.

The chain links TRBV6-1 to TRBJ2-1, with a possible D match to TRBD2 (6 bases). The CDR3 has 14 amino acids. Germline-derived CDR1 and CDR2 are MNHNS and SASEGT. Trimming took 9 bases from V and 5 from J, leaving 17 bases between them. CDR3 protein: CASISGTRNNEQFF. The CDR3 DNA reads TGTGCCAGTATCTCCGGGACTCGAAACAATGAGCAGTTCTTC.

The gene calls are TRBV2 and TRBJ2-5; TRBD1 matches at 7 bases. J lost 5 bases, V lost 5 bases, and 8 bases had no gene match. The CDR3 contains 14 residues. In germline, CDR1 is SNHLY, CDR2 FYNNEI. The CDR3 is CASSLRGKWETQYF. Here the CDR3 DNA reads TGTGCCAGCAGTCTCAGGGGGAAGTGGGAGACCCAGTACTTC. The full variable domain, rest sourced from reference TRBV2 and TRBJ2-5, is EPEVTQTPSHQVTQMGQEVILRCVPISNHLYFYWYRQILGQKVEFLVSFYNNEISEKSEIFDDQFSVERPDGSNFTLKIRSTKLEDSAMYFCASSLRGKWETQYFGPGTRLLVL.